This passage covers 29 T cell receptor beta chains from one sample sequenced in a study of blood T cell repertoires in COVID-19. Method: immunoSEQ multiplex PCR; TCRdb's copy keeps in-frame clones and lacks some. Counted here are 130,000 to 150,000 clones, 65% to 90% occurring once; the ten biggest clones make up roughly a tenth. Sequencing was carried out using peripheral blood. The receptors stem from a man between 60 and 70 years old with active or convalescent COVID-19.

V usage is TRBV7-9 and J usage is TRBJ2-2; 7 bases are shared with TRBD1. This CDR3 spans 14 amino acids. Trimming removed 6 bases from V and 3 bases from J; junction bases left unmatched: 4. Germline V gene lookup returns CDR1 SEHNR and CDR2 FQNEAQ (reference sequence). This CDR3 is CASRTQGDTGELFF. Written as DNA, the CDR3 is TGTGCCAGCAGGACCCAGGGGGACACCGGGGAGCTGTTTTTT.

This clone was found once. The rearrangement links TRBV5-8 to TRBJ1-1; D call uncertain. CDR1 SGHTS and CDR2 YDEGEE come from the germline V gene. Trimming removed 4 bases from V and 0 bases from J, with 10 bases in between. The CDR3 consists of 14 residues. As DNA, the CDR3 is TGTGCCAGCAGCCCGACTCCGATGAACACTGAAGCTTTCTTT. Amino acids: CASSPTPMNTEAFF.

The chain uses TRBV7-9 and TRBJ1-1; D remains ambiguous. The CDR3 has 14 amino acids. V dropped 8 bases and J dropped 3 bases, with 16 bases sitting between them. Germline lookup yields CDR1 SEHNR and CDR2 FQNEAQ (reference sequence). The CDR3 spells CASRDSSWDTEAFF. CDR3 nucleotide sequence: TGTGCCAGCCGCGACTCTTCCTGGGACACTGAAGCTTTCTTT.

This rearrangement joins TRBV30 to TRBJ1-1; TRBD1 aligns across 7 bases. There are 16 residues in the CDR3. Germline V CDR1 and CDR2: GTSNPN, SVGIG (reference sequence). V trimming: 3 bases; J trimming: 10 bases; junction bases outside the gene matches: 20. The CDR3 DNA reads as TGTGCCTGGAGCCAACGAGAAGGGCAGGGGGGTAGGGGAGCTTTCTTT. Translation gives CAWSQREGQGGRGAFF.

The CDR3 loop reads CASSLDGQGAVTEAFF. The CDR3 DNA sequence: TGCGCCAGCAGCTTGGATGGACAGGGGGCCGTCACTGAAGCTTTCTTT. The chain joins TRBV5-1 to TRBJ1-1; 11 bases are a match to TRBD1. The CDR3 sequence is 16 residues long. The germline CDR1 and CDR2 sequences are SGHRS and YFSETQ. Unmatched junction bases numbered 5, after V lost 0 bases and J lost 4 bases.

The rearrangement links TRBV12-5 to TRBJ1-5; 9 nucleotides match TRBD1. The CDR3 is made up of 21 amino acids. After removal of 0 bases from V and 2 bases from J, the junction contained 17 bases not matched to a gene. The germline V gene encodes CDR1 LGHNT and CDR2 FRNRAP. CDR3 sequence (DNA): TGTGCTAGTGGTTTGGTACGCATACCGGGACAGGGATTTGGGGGCAATCAGCCCCAGCATTTT. Translating gives CASGLVRIPGQGFGGNQPQHF.

V is TRBV9 and J is TRBJ2-1; weak D call: TRBD2 (5 bases). The CDR3 consists of 13 residues. Looked up from germline, CDR1 is SGDLS and CDR2 is YYNGEE. V lost 3 bases and J 5 bases, leaving 9 bases between the germline ends. The chain's CDR3 is CASSAGVNNEQFF. The CDR3 coding sequence is TGTGCCAGCAGCGCCGGGGTTAACAATGAGCAGTTCTTC.

The chain recombines TRBV29-1 with TRBJ1-5, with 7 bases lining up with TRBD1. The CDR3 extends over 14 amino acids. Trimming at V came to 4 bases and at J to 0 bases, leaving 3 bases not matched to a gene. CDR1 SQVTM and CDR2 ANQGSEA come from the germline V gene. The CDR3 protein is CSVAQGYSNQPQHF. Here the CDR3 DNA reads TGCAGCGTTGCACAGGGGTATAGCAATCAGCCCCAGCATTTT.

V usage is TRBV4-3 and J usage is TRBJ2-1; 10 bases fit TRBD2. J was trimmed by 8 bases and V by 4 bases; bases with no gene match: 8. The CDR3 length is 15 residues. The germline gives CDR1 LGHNA, CDR2 YSLEER. Here the CDR3 DNA reads TGCGCCAGCAGCCGTAGCGGGGGGCCTCCGCATGAGCAGTTCTTC. Encoded protein: CASSRSGGPPHEQFF.

In this sample, this clone turned up once. The chain is built from TRBV6-5 and TRBJ2-1, with D unclear. The CDR3 is 15 residues long. The germline CDR1 and CDR2 sequences are MNHEY and SVGAGI. With 0 bases removed from V and 3 bases from J, the gap between germline ends came to 9 bases. The chain's CDR3 is CASSYSKTFYNEQFF. In DNA, the CDR3 is TGTGCCAGCAGTTACTCGAAGACTTTCTACAATGAGCAGTTCTTC.

This clone was seen a single time. The chain links TRBV27 to TRBJ2-7, with D possibly being TRBD2 (7 bases). This CDR3 has 15 residues. V was shortened by 0 bases and J by 5 bases, with 14 bases between the two germline ends. In germline, CDR1 is MNHEY, CDR2 SMNVEV (reference sequence). The CDR3 here is CASSLSAGASHEQYV. DNA of the CDR3: TGTGCCAGCAGTTTATCGGCGGGGGCATCCCACGAGCAGTACGTC.

There are a few counts of this clone. Mismatch with germline at one junction end may stem from a read error. In nucleotides, the CDR3 is TGTGCCAGCAGTCCTGGAGCCGGGACTAGCTCCCACGAGCAGTACTTC. It specifies CASSPGAGTSSHEQYF. V usage is TRBV27 and J usage is TRBJ2-7; TRBD2 matches 9 bases. From germline, CDR1 is MNHEY and CDR2 SMNVEV (reference sequence). This CDR3 has 16 residues.

The chain carries TRBV7-2 and TRBJ1-4, with 7 bases lining up with TRBD1. Germline-derived CDR1 and CDR2 are SGHTA and FQGNSA. This CDR3 region has 15 residues. Trimming at V came to 5 bases and at J to 8 bases, leaving 11 bases not matched to a gene. CDR3 residues: CASSPVRQGVEKLFF. CDR3 nucleotides: TGTGCCAGCAGCCCTGTTAGGCAGGGGGTAGAAAAACTGTTTTTT.

V is TRBV7-8 and J is TRBJ2-3; TRBD2 matches 9 bases. This CDR3 comprises 15 residues. After removal of 7 bases from V and 1 base from J, the junction contained 6 bases not matched to a gene. Germline values: CDR1 SGHVS, CDR2 FQNEAQ. CDR3 in amino acids: CASTRTSVRTDTQYF. CDR3 sequence (DNA): TGTGCCAGCACAAGGACTAGCGTTCGCACAGATACGCAGTATTTT.

V and J are TRBV7-8 and TRBJ1-2; perhaps TRBD1 as D (5 bases). The germline CDR1 and CDR2 sequences are SGHVS and FQNEAQ. V was cut by 5 bases and J by 5 bases, with 9 bases left in between. This CDR3 contains 12 residues. The CDR3 region has the DNA TGTGCCAGCAGCGGCAGGGTTTATGGCTACACCTTC. Translated: CASSGRVYGYTF.

The rearrangement uses TRBV10-2 and TRBJ2-1, with 11 bases matching TRBD2. CDR3 size: 14 residues. The V segment lost 4 bases and the J segment 9 bases; nucleotides outside the gene matches: 5. Germline V gene data show CDR1 as WSHSY and CDR2 as SAAADI. DNA of the CDR3: TGCGCCAGCAGTGGTAGCGGGGGGGCGAGTGAGCAGTTCTTC. This gives the protein CASSGSGGASEQFF.

The chain combines TRBV28 with TRBJ1-5; the match to TRBD1 covers 7 bases. The junction had 3 bases not matched to a gene; V was cut back by 5 bases and J by 2 bases. Germline values: CDR1 MDHEN, CDR2 SYDVKM. CDR3 length: 14 residues. The CDR3 bases are TGTGCCAGCAGTACAGGGGTTGGCAATCAGCCCCAGCATTTT. Translation: CASSTGVGNQPQHF.

The chain combines TRBV5-6 with TRBJ1-1; maybe TRBD1 (5 bases). The V end was cut by 0 bases, the J end by 2 bases, with 14 bases between. From germline, CDR1 is SGHDT and CDR2 YYEEEE. The CDR3 extends over 16 amino acids. CDR3 protein: CASSLAGIGENTEAFF. The CDR3 DNA sequence: TGTGCCAGCAGCTTGGCAGGGATCGGAGAAAACACTGAAGCTTTCTTT. Full variable domain (outside the CDR3, taken from reference TRBV5-6 and TRBJ1-1): DAGVTQSPTHLIKTRGQQVTLRCSPKSGHDTVSWYQQALGQGPQFIFQYYEEEERQRGNFPDRFSGHQFPNYSSELNVNALLLGDSALYLCASSLAGIGENTEAFFGQGTRLTVV.

The V and J genes are TRBV28 and TRBJ2-2; TRBD2 is a possible D gene (6 bases). V was shortened by 2 bases and J by 6 bases, with 13 bases between the two germline ends. In germline, CDR1 is MDHEN, CDR2 SYDVKM. CDR3 length equals 15 residues. CDR3 sequence (DNA): TGTGCCAGCAGTTTAAGGCAGGGAGGTGCCGGGGAGCTGTTTTTT. Encoded protein: CASSLRQGGAGELFF.

The V and J genes are TRBV3-1 (or the pseudogene TRBV3-2) and TRBJ2-1, with 11 bases matching TRBD2. The trim removed 4 bases at V and 7 bases at J, leaving 15 bases unmatched. CDR1 LGHDT and CDR2 YNNKEL come from the germline V gene (reference sequence). This CDR3 has 18 amino acids. Here the CDR3 DNA reads TGTGCCAGCAGCCCTATCCCACGGGGTAGCGGGAGGGCGAATGAGCAGTTCTTC. Amino acid sequence: CASSPIPRGSGRANEQFF.

V is TRBV5-6 and J is TRBJ2-3, with D possibly being TRBD2 (6 bases). CDR1 is SGHDT and CDR2 is YYEEEE in the germline V gene. The CDR3 is 12 residues long. V lost 4 bases to trimming and J lost 8 bases, with 11 bases between them. CDR3 nucleotide sequence: TGTGCCAGCAGCATCGGGACTCTTACGCAGTATTTT. Translation: CASSIGTLTQYF.

There are a few counts of this clone. The chain carries TRBV2 and TRBJ1-6, with 7 bases lining up with TRBD1. The CDR3 is 15 amino acids. V trimming: 0 bases; J trimming: 10 bases; junction bases outside the gene matches: 6. The V gene's germline CDR1 is SNHLY and CDR2 FYNNEI. CDR3: CASSEALQGVSPLHF. Written as DNA, the CDR3 is TGTGCCAGCAGTGAAGCGCTTCAGGGGGTATCACCCCTCCACTTT.

V and J are TRBV5-1 and TRBJ1-1; 9 bases line up with TRBD1. The germline V gene has CDR1 SGHRS and CDR2 YFSETQ. The CDR3 is made up of 14 amino acids. Germline trimming cut 4 bases from V and 7 bases from J; bases unmatched to any gene: 8. This chain's CDR3 is CASSPRGQGNEAFF. CDR3 DNA: TGCGCCAGCAGCCCTCGCGGACAGGGGAATGAAGCTTTCTTT. Full variable domain (remainder filled in from reference TRBV5-1 and TRBJ1-1): KAGVTQTPRYLIKTRGQQVTLSCSPISGHRSVSWYQQTPGQGLQFLFEYFSETQRNKGNFPGRFSGRQFSNSRSEMNVSTLELGDSALYLCASSPRGQGNEAFFGQGTRLTVV.

This chain links TRBV3-1 (or the pseudogene TRBV3-2) with TRBJ2-1; D might be TRBD1 (5 bases). The germline V gene has CDR1 LGHDT and CDR2 YNNKEL (reference sequence). This CDR3 region has 15 residues. V was pared by 4 bases and J by 1 base, with 11 bases between. CDR3: CASSRSTASYNEQFF. CDR3 nucleotides: TGTGCCAGCAGCCGATCGACAGCTTCCTACAATGAGCAGTTCTTC.

The chain links TRBV19 to TRBJ1-5; no clear D. The V end lost 1 base, the J end lost 9 bases, and 10 bases lay between the germline ends. The CDR3 totals 13 residues. The germline gives CDR1 LNHDA, CDR2 SQIVND (reference sequence). This CDR3 is CASSIVAARPQHF. In DNA form, the CDR3 reads TGTGCCAGTAGTATAGTTGCCGCTAGGCCCCAGCATTTT. The full variable domain, its missing parts supplied by reference TRBV19 and TRBJ1-5, is DGGITQSPKYLFRKEGQNVTLSCEQNLNHDAMYWYRQDPGQGLRLIYYSQIVNDFQKGDIAEGYSVSREKKESFPLTVTSAQKNPTAFYLCASSIVAARPQHFGDGTRLSIL.

This clone occurred once. The rearrangement links TRBV7-2 to TRBJ2-1, with 9 positions matching TRBD2. Germline CDR1 SGHTA, CDR2 FQGNSA. Unmatched junction bases numbered 4, after V lost 0 bases and J lost 4 bases. CDR3 length equals 16 residues. CDR3 nucleotide sequence: TGTGCCAGCAGCTTAGCTCTAGCGGGAACTTACAATGAGCAGTTCTTC. The encoded protein is CASSLALAGTYNEQFF.

The chain joins TRBV7-2 to TRBJ1-5; 11 positions agree with TRBD1. V was pared by 5 bases and J by 6 bases, with 6 bases of the junction left unmatched. The CDR3 spans 15 residues. The germline V gene encodes CDR1 SGHTA and CDR2 FQGNSA. The CDR3 spells CASSQGQGAIQPQHF. CDR3 in DNA: TGTGCCAGCAGCCAAGGACAGGGGGCAATTCAGCCCCAGCATTTT.

This rearrangement joins TRBV6-5 to TRBJ1-1; D gene ambiguous. The V gene's germline CDR1 is MNHEY and CDR2 SVGAGI. This CDR3 comprises 15 residues. The V gene lost 2 bases and the J gene lost 7 bases, with 17 bases spanning the gap. The CDR3 spells CASSYQPGFPYEAFF. The CDR3 DNA follows: TGTGCCAGCAGTTACCAACCAGGTTTTCCGTATGAAGCTTTCTTT.

The DNA of the CDR3 is TGTGCCAGCAGCACACTCGGACAGGGAGACAACATTCAGTACTTC. Translated, it gives CASSTLGQGDNIQYF. The V call is TRBV5-5, the J call TRBJ2-4; TRBD1 agrees at 8 bases. The CDR3 covers 15 residues. With V trimmed by 4 bases and J by 7 bases, 10 bases remained unmatched. Germline-derived CDR1 and CDR2 are SGHKS and YYEKEE (reference sequence). Using reference TRBV5-5 and TRBJ2-4 for the parts outside the CDR3, the full variable domain is DAGVTQSPTHLIKTRGQQVTLRCSPISGHKSVSWYQQVLGQGPQFIFQYYEKEERGRGNFPDRFSARQFPNYSSELNVNALLLGDSALYLCASSTLGQGDNIQYFGAGTRLSVL.